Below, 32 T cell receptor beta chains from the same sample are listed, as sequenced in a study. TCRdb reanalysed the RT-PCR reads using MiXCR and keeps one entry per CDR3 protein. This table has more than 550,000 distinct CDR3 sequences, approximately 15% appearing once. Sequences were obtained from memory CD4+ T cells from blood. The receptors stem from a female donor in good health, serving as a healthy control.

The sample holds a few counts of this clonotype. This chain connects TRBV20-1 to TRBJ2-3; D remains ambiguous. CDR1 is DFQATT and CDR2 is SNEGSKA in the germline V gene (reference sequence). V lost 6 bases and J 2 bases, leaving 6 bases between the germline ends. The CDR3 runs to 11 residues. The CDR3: CSAPLTDTQYF. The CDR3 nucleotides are TGCAGTGCCCCCCTCACAGATACGCAGTATTTT.

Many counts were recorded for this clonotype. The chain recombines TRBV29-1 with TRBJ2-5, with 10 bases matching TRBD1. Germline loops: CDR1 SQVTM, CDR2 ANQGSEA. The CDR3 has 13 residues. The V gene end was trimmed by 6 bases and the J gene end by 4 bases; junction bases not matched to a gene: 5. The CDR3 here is CSVGTGVGETQYF. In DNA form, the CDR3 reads TGCAGCGTCGGGACAGGGGTAGGAGAGACCCAGTACTTC.

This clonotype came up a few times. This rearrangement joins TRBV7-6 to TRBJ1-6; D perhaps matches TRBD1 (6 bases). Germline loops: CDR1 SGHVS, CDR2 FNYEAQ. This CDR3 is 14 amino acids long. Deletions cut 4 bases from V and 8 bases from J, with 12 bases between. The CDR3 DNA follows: TGTGCCAGCAGCTCAACAGGGTGGGATTCACCCCTCCACTTT. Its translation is CASSSTGWDSPLHF.

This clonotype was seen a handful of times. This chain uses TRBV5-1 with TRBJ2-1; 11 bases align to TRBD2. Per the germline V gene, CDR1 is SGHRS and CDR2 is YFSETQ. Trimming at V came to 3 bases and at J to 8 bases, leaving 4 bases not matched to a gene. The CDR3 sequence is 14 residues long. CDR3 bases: TGCGCCAGCAGCTCGACTAGCGGGAAGGATGAGCAGTTCTTC. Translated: CASSSTSGKDEQFF.

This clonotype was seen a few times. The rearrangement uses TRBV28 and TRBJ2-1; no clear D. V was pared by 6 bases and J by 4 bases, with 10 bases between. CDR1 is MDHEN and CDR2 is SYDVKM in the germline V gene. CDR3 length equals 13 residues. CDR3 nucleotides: TGTGCCAGCAGCTACCCCCGATACAATGAGCAGTTCTTC. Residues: CASSYPRYNEQFF.

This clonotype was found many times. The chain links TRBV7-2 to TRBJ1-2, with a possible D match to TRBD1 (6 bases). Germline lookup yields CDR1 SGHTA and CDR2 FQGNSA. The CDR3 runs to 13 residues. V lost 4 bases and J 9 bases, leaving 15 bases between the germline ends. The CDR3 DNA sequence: TGTGCCAGCAGCTCCGGGACATCCCGGCGCTACACCTTC. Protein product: CASSSGTSRRYTF.

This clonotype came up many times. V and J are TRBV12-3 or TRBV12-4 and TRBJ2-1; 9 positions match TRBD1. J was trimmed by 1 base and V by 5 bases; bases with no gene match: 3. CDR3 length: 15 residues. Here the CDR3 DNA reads TGTGCCAGCAGTGCGACAGGGGGTTCCTACAATGAGCAGTTCTTC. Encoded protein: CASSATGGSYNEQFF.

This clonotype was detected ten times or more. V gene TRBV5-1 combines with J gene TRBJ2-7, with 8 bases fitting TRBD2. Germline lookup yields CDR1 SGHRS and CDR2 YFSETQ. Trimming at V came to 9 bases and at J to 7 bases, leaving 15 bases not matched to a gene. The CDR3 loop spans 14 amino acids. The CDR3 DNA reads TGCGCCACTCAACGGACAGCGGGGGTTAGAGAGCAGTACTTC. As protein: CATQRTAGVREQYF.

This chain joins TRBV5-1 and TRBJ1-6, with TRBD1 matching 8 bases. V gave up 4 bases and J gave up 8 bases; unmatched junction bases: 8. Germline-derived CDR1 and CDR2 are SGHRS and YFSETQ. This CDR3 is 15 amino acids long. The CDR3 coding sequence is TGCGCCAGCAGCCGTCGGACAGGGAGAGATTCACCCCTCCACTTT. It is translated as CASSRRTGRDSPLHF.

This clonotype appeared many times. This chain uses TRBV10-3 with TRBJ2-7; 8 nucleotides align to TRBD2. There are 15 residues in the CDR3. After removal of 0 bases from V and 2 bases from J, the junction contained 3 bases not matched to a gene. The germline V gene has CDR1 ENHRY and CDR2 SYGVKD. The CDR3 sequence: CAISESTSVTYEQYF. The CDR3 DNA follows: TGTGCCATCAGTGAGTCGACTAGCGTAACCTACGAGCAGTACTTC.

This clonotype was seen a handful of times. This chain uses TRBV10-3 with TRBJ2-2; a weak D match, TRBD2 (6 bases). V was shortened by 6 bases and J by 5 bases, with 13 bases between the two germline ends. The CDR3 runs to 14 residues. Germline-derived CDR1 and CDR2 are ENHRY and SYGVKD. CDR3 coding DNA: TGTGCCATCAGCTCTATGGGACTTACCGGGGAGCTGTTTTTT. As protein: CAISSMGLTGELFF.

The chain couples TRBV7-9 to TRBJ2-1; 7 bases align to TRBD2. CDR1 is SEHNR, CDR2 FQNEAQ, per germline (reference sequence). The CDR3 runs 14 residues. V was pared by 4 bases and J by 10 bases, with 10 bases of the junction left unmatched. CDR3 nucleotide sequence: TGTGCCAGCAGCTCACTCGGCGGGAGCGGAGAGCAGTTCTTC. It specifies CASSSLGGSGEQFF.

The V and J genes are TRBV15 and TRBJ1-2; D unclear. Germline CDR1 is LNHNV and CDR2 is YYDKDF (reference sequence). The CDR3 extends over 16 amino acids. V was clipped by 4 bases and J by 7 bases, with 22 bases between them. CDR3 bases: TGTGCCACCAGCACGGCCGGATCGGAGGTCATCGGTGGCTACACCTTC. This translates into CATSTAGSEVIGGYTF.

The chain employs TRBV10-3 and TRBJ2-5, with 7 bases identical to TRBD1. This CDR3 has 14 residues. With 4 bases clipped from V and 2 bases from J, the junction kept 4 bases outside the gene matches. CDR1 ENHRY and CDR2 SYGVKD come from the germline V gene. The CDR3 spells CAISGQGGQETQYF. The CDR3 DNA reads TGTGCCATCAGTGGACAGGGCGGTCAAGAGACCCAGTACTTC.

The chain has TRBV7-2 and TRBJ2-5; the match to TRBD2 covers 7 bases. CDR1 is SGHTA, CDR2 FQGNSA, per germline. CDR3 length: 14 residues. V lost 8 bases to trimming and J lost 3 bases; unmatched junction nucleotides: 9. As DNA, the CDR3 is TGTGCCAGCGCCCTAGCGGTCGTCGAAGAGACCCAGTACTTC. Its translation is CASALAVVEETQYF.

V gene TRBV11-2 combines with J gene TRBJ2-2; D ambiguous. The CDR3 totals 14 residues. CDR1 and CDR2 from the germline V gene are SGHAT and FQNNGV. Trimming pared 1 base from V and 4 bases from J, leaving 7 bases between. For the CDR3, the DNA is TGTGCCAGCAGCTTAGGCGTTCTCACCGGGGAGCTGTTTTTT. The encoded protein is CASSLGVLTGELFF.

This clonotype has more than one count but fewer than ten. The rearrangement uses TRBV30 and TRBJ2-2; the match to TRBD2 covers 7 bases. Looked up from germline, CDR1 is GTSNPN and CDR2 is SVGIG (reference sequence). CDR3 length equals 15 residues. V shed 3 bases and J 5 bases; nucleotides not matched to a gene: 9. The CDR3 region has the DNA TGTGCCTGGAGAGGAGGAGCGGGGTGGACCGGGGAGCTGTTTTTT. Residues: CAWRGGAGWTGELFF.

CDR3 sequence reads: CASSERQAETQYF. For the CDR3, the DNA is TGTGCCAGCAGTGAACGGCAGGCAGAGACCCAGTACTTC. The chain is built from TRBV2 and TRBJ2-5; D is undetermined. The CDR3 runs to 13 residues. The ends were cut back, 2 bases at V and 4 bases at J, with 8 bases in the middle. Per the germline V gene, CDR1 is SNHLY and CDR2 is FYNNEI. Supplemented by reference TRBV2 and TRBJ2-5, the full variable domain reads EPEVTQTPSHQVTQMGQEVILRCVPISNHLYFYWYRQILGQKVEFLVSFYNNEISEKSEIFDDQFSVERPDGSNFTLKIRSTKLEDSAMYFCASSERQAETQYFGPGTRLLVL.

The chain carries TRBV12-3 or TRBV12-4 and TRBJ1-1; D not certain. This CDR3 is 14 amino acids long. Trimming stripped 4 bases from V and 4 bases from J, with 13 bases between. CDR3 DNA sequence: TGTGCCAGCAGTTCTCAGGCCCTGGCCACTGAAGCTTTCTTT. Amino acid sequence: CASSSQALATEAFF.

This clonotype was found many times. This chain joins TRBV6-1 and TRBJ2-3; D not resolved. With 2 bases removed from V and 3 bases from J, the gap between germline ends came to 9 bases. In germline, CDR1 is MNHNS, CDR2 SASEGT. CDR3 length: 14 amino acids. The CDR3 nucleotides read TGTGCCAGCAGTGAAACTCAGAGGACAGATACGCAGTATTTT. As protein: CASSETQRTDTQYF.

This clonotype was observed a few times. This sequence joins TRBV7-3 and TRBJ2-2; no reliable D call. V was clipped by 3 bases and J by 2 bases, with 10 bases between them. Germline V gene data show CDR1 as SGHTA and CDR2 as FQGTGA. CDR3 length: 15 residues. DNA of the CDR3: TGTGCCAGCAGCTTCAAGGCAGGAAACACCGGGGAGCTGTTTTTT. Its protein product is CASSFKAGNTGELFF.

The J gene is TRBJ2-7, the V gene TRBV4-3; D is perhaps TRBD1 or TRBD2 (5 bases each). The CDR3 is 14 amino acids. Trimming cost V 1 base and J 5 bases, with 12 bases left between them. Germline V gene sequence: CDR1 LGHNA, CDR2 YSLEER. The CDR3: CASSQGQRGHEQYF. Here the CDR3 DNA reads TGCGCCAGCAGCCAAGGGCAGAGGGGACACGAGCAGTACTTC.

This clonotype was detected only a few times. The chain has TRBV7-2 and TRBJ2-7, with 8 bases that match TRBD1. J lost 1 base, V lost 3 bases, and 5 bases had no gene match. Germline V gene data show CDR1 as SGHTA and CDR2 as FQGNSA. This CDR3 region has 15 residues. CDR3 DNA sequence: TGTGCCAGCAGCTTCCGGACAGGGACATCCTACGAGCAGTACTTC. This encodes CASSFRTGTSYEQYF.

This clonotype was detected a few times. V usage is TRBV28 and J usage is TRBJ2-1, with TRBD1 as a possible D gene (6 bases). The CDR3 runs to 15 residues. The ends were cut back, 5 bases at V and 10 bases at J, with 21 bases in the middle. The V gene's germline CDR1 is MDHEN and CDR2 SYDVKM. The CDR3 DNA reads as TGTGCCAGCAGTCCCCCGGGTCTGACAGGATTAGAGCAGTTCTTC. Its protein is CASSPPGLTGLEQFF.

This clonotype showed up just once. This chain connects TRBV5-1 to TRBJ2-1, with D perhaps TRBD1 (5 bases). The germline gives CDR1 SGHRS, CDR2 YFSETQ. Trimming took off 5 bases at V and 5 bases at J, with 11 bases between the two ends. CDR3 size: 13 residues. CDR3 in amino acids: CASRGLGDNEQFF. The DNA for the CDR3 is TGCGCCAGCAGAGGCCTAGGGGACAATGAGCAGTTCTTC.

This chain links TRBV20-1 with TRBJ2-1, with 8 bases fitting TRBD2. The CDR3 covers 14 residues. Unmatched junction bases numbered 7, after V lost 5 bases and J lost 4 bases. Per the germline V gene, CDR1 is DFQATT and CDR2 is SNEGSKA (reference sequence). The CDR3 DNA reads TGCAGTGCTTACCTAGCGGGCCTGTACAATGAGCAGTTCTTC. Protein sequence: CSAYLAGLYNEQFF.

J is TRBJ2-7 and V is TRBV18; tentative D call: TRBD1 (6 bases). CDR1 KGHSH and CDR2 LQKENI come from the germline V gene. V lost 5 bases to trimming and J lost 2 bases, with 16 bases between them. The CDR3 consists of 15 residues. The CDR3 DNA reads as TGTGCCAGCTCATACTTTCAGGACAGTACCTACGAGCAGTACTTC. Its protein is CASSYFQDSTYEQYF.

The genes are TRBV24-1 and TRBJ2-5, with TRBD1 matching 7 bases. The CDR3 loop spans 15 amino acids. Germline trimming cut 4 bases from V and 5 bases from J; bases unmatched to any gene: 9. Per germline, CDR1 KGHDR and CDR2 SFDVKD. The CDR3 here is CATSEQTGIFETQYF. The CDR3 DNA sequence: TGTGCCACCAGTGAACAGACAGGGATATTTGAGACCCAGTACTTC.

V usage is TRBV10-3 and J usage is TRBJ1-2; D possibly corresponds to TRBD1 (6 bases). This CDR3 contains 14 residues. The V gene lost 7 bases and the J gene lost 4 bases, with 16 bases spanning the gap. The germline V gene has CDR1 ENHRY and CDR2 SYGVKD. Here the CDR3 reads CAITRTELAYGYTF. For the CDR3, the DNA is TGTGCCATCACCCGGACAGAACTAGCCTATGGCTACACCTTC.

The CDR3 bases are TGTGCCATCAGTGTCTCGCGGGACTCGCAATCAACGCAGTATTTT. Residues: CAISVSRDSQSTQYF. This rearrangement joins TRBV10-3 to TRBJ2-3; D perhaps matches TRBD2 (6 bases). V was clipped by 4 bases and J by 9 bases, with 20 bases between them. The CDR3 has 15 residues. Germline V gene lookup returns CDR1 ENHRY and CDR2 SYGVKD.

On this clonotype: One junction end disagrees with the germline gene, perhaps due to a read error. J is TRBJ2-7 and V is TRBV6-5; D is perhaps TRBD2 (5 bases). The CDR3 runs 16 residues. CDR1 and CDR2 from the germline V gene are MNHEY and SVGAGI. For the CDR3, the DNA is TGTGCCAGCAGTTACTCAATGCGGCTGGTGACCGGGGAGCTGTACTTC. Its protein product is CASSYSMRLVTGELYF.

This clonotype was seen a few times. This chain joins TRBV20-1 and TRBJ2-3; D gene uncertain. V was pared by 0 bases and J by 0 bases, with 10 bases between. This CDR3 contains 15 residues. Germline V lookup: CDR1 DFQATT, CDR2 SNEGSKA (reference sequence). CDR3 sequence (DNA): TGCAGTGCTAGAGATTATTTAAGGAGCACAGATACGCAGTATTTT. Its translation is CSARDYLRSTDTQYF.